These T cell receptor beta chains were read from a single sample in a study of T-cell reconstitution after alpha-beta-depleted transplantation in children. TCRdb reprocessed the PCR reads via MiXCR and lists one record per CDR3 protein. This sample has 190,000 or so distinct CDR3 sequences, with 5% to 6.5% found just once. Sample: PBMCs, taken before TCRalphabeta/CD19-depleted stem cell transplant. The source of these receptors is a girl less than two years old with combined immunodeficiency, due to receive a stem cell transplant. The CDR3 runs from the conserved cysteine through the conserved F or W. The order of the fields is D gene, J gene, clone size, CDR3 length, V gene, CDR3 protein, CDR3 DNA. The D gene is left open where the match is weak. Not all rows give a size; the values are once, few, many and, for expanded clones, a class.

d_gene: TRBD1
j_gene: TRBJ2-7
abundance: many
len: 14
v_gene: TRBV6-2/TRBV6-3
CDR3aa: CASRTGASWKEQYF
CDR3nt: TGTGCCAGCCGGACAGGGGCCTCTTGGAAAGAGCAGTACTTC

d_gene: NA
j_gene: TRBJ2-5
abundance: many
len: 17
v_gene: TRBV5-1
CDR3aa: CASSLVPGRSYQETQYF
CDR3nt: TGCGCCAGCAGCTTGGTTCCGGGACGGAGTTACCAAGAGACCCAGTACTTC

d_gene: NA
j_gene: TRBJ1-1
abundance: many
len: 15
v_gene: TRBV6-2/TRBV6-3
CDR3aa: CASSFPIGLNTEAFF
CDR3nt: TGTGCCAGCAGTTTCCCAATAGGACTGAACACTGAAGCTTTCTTT

d_gene: NA
j_gene: TRBJ1-4
abundance: many
len: 14
v_gene: TRBV9
CDR3aa: CASSVGATNEKLFF
CDR3nt: TGTGCCAGCAGCGTAGGTGCAACTAATGAAAAACTGTTTTTT

d_gene: NA
j_gene: TRBJ2-7
abundance: many
len: 16
v_gene: TRBV7-2
CDR3aa: CASTRYSSTSVYEQYF
CDR3nt: TGTGCCAGCACCCGATACAGCAGCACCTCGGTCTACGAGCAGTACTTC

d_gene: TRBD2
j_gene: TRBJ2-3
abundance: many
len: 15
v_gene: TRBV7-3
CDR3aa: CASSDLAGATDTQYF
CDR3nt: TGTGCCAGCAGCGATCTAGCGGGAGCCACAGATACGCAGTATTTT

d_gene: TRBD2
j_gene: TRBJ2-2
abundance: many
len: 18
v_gene: TRBV28
CDR3aa: CASRYLAGLALNTGELFF
CDR3nt: TGTGCCAGCAGATATCTGGCGGGACTAGCCCTGAACACCGGGGAGCTGTTTTTT

d_gene: NA
j_gene: TRBJ2-7
abundance: many
len: 12
v_gene: TRBV12-3/TRBV12-4
CDR3aa: CASSALAYEQYF
CDR3nt: TGTGCCAGCTCTGCATTGGCCTACGAGCAGTACTTC

d_gene: NA
j_gene: TRBJ1-2
abundance: many
len: 13
v_gene: TRBV28
CDR3aa: CASSLQSGVGYTF
CDR3nt: TGTGCCAGCAGTTTACAGTCAGGGGTTGGCTACACCTTC

d_gene: NA
j_gene: TRBJ2-1
abundance: many
len: 12
v_gene: TRBV20-1
CDR3aa: CSARDLVSEQFF
CDR3nt: TGCAGTGCTAGAGATTTAGTAAGTGAGCAGTTCTTC

d_gene: NA
j_gene: TRBJ2-1
abundance: many
len: 12
v_gene: TRBV7-6
CDR3aa: CASEWLNNEQFF
CDR3nt: TGTGCCAGCGAATGGTTGAACAATGAGCAGTTCTTC

d_gene: NA
j_gene: TRBJ2-1
abundance: many
len: 12
v_gene: TRBV12-3/TRBV12-4
CDR3aa: CASSPRSNEQFF
CDR3nt: TGTGCCAGCAGTCCTCGGAGCAATGAGCAGTTCTTC

d_gene: NA
j_gene: TRBJ2-7
abundance: few
len: 15
v_gene: TRBV5-1
CDR3aa: CASSLSLGLTGEQYF
CDR3nt: TGCGCCAGCAGCTTGTCATTAGGACTGACGGGAGAGCAGTACTTC

d_gene: TRBD2
j_gene: TRBJ2-1
abundance: NA
len: 14
v_gene: TRBV28
CDR3aa: CASSLLTSADEQFF
CDR3nt: TGTGCCAGCAGTTTACTTACTAGCGCCGACGAGCAGTTCTTC

d_gene: NA
j_gene: TRBJ2-7
abundance: many
len: 15
v_gene: TRBV29-1
CDR3aa: CSVESPDGETYEQYF
CDR3nt: TGCAGCGTTGAAAGTCCGGACGGAGAAACCTACGAGCAGTACTTC

d_gene: TRBD2
j_gene: TRBJ2-1
abundance: many
len: 14
v_gene: TRBV29-1
CDR3aa: CSVEEIAGGGEQFF
CDR3nt: TGCAGCGTTGAAGAGATAGCGGGAGGGGGTGAGCAGTTCTTC